The clone carrying this T cell receptor (beta chain) has ten or more counts. Its antigen remains unknown. These data come from a study of T cells in Graves' hyperthyroidism and ophthalmopathy. TCR beta CDR3 regions were amplified from RNA. RT-PCR in the first round (using the HTBI primer set) targeted the TCR CDR3. TCRdb used MiXCR to reprocess the multiplex PCR reads, holding one entry per CDR3 protein. This sample has 150,000 to 200,000 distinct CDR3 sequences, with 17% found just once. Study findings and constraints: Blood also contained most expanded thyroid clonotypes above 0.001. Before onset, by a median of about six months, the model predicted ophthalmopathy.

Trimming stripped 6 bases from V and 4 bases from J, with 22 bases between. Germline CDR1 LNHDA, CDR2 SQIVND (reference sequence). The CDR3 sequence is 16 residues long. The TCR was taken from a woman aged 50 to 60 with Graves' hyperthyroidism. Sequenced sample: blood. The genes are TRBV19 and TRBJ2-7; D perhaps matches TRBD1 (6 bases). The CDR3 protein is CASSPRIWTAYYEQYF. CDR3 in DNA: TGTGCCAGTAGCCCCCGCATCTGGACAGCCTATTACGAGCAGTACTTC.